A single sample is the source of the 2 T cell receptor beta chains below, sequenced in a study of Graves' ophthalmopathy and Graves' hyperthyroidism. RNA transcripts were the template, and TCR beta CDR3 regions were amplified from them. First-round RT-PCR used HTBI primers; second-round multiplex PCR followed. TCRdb passed the multiplex PCR reads through MiXCR, listing each CDR3 protein once. The sample shows around 1,000,000 distinct CDR3 sequences, less than 45% of them seen only once. Specimen: peripheral blood or thyroid tissue (not recorded which). The receptor set was obtained from an adult man with Graves' hyperthyroidism.

The chain employs TRBV15 and TRBJ1-5; 7 bases map to TRBD1. V lost 1 base and J lost 7; bases outside the gene matches: 7. CDR3 size: 15 residues. In germline, CDR1 is LNHNV, CDR2 YYDKDF (reference sequence). CDR3 amino acids: CATSRGQAGGQPQHF. CDR3 DNA: TGTGCCACCAGCAGAGGTCAGGCAGGGGGACAGCCCCAGCATTTT.

Only one count was recorded for this clonotype. CDR3 protein: CAISEDGVTEDQYF. As DNA, the CDR3 is TGTGCCATCAGTGAGGATGGGGTTACAGAGGACCAGTACTTC. The chain has TRBV10-3 and TRBJ2-5, with unresolved D. The CDR3 is 14 residues long. Trimming left V 2 bases short and J 10 bases short, with 17 bases between. Germline loops: CDR1 ENHRY, CDR2 SYGVKD.